This TCR beta chain was observed in a study of CD8 T cells in Susac syndrome. This CDR3 is 15 amino acids long. Germline-derived CDR1 and CDR2 are SGDLS and YYNGEE. V dropped 4 bases and J dropped 9; count of bases not matched to a gene: 13. Points from the study as a whole: The Susac syndrome CD4+ T cell repertoires displayed no clonal expansion. The study's TCR sequencing and HLA analysis drew on a certain number of individuals. That number was acknowledged as relatively small.

In regard to this clonotype: Its antigen is not identified.

It was with random hexamers that roughly 0.5 to 1 ug RNA was reverse transcribed. Amplification of TCR beta CDR3 used immunoSEQ multiplex PCR across 54 Vbeta and 13 Jbeta. Each CDR3 protein gets one entry after TCRdb re-called the immunoSEQ multiplex PCR reads with MiXCR. The table shows over 130,000 distinct CDR3 sequences, with 85% to 95% occurring only once. This chain joins TRBV9 and TRBJ2-1, with TRBD2 matching over 7 bases. The sequencing sample was made of CD4+ T cells from PBMCs. The receptor was isolated from a human donor with Susac syndrome. The CDR3 sequence is CASSSPGTMPSEQFF. CDR3 sequence (DNA): TGTGCCAGCAGCTCTCCCGGGACTATGCCCAGTGAGCAGTTCTTC.